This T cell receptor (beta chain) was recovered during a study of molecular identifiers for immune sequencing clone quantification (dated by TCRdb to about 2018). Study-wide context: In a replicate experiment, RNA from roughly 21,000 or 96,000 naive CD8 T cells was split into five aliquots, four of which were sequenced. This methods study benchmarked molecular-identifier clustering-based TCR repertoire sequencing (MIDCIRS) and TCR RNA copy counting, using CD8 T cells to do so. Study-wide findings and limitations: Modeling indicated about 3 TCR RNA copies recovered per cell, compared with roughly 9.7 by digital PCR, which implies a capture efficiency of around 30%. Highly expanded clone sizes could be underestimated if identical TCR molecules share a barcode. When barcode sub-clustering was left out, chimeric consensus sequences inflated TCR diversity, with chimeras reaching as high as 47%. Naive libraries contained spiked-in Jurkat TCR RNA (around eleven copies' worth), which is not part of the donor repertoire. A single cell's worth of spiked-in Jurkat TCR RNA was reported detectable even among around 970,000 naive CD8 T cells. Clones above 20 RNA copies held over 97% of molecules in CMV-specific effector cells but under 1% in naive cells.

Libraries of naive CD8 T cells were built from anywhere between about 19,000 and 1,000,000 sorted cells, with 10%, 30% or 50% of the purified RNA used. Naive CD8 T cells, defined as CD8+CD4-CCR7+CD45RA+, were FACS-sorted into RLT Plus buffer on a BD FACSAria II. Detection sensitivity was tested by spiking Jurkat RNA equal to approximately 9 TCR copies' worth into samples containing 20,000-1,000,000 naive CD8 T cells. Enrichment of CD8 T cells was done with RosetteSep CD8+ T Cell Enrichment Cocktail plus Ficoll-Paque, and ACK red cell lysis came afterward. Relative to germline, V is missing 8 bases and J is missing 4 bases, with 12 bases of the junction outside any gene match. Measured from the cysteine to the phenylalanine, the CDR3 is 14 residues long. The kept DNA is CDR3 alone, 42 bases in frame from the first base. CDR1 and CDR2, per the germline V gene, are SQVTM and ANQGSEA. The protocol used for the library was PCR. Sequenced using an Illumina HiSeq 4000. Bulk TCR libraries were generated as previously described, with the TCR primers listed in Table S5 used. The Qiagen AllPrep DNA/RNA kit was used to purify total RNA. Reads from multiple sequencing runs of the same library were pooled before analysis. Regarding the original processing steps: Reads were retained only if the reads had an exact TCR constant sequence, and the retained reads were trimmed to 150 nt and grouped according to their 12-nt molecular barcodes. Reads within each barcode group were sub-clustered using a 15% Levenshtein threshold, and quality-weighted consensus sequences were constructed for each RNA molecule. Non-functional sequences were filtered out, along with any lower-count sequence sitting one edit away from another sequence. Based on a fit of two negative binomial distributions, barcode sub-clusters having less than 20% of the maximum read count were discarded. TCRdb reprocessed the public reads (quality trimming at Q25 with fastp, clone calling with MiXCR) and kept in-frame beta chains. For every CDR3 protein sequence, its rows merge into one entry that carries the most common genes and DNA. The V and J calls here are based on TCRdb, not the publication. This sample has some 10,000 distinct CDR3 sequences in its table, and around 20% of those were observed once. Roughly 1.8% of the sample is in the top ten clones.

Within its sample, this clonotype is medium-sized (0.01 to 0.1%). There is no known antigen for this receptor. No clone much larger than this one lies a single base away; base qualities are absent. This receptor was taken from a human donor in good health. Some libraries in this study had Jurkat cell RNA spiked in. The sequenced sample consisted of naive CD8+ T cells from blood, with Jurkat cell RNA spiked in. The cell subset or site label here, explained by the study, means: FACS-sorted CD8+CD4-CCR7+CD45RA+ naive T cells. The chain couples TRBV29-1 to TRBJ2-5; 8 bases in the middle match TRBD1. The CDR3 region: CSYSGQGGPETQYF. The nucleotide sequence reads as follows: TGCAGCTACAGCGGACAGGGAGGCCCAGAGACCCAGTACTTC.